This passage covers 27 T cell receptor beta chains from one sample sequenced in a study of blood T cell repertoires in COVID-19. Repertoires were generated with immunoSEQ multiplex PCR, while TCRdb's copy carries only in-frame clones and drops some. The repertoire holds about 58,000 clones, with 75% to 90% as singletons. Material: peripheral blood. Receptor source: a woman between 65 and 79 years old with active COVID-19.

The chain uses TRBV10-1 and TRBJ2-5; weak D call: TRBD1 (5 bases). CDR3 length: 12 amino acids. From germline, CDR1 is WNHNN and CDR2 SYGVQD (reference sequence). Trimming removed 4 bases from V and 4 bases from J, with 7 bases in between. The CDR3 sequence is CASSGQGETQYF. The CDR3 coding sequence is TGCGCCAGCAGTGGGCAGGGAGAGACCCAGTACTTC.

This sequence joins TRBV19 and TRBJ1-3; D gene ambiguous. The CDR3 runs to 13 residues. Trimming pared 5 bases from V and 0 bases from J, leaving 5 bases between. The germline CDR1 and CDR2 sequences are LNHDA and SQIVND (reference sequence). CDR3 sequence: CASSVSSGNTIYF. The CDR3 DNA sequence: TGTGCCAGTAGTGTCAGCTCTGGAAACACCATATATTTT.

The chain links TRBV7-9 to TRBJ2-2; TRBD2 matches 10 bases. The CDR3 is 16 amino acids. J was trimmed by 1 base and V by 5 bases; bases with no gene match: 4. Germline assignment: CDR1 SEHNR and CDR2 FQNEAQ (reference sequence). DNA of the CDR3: TGTGCCAGCAGCCTATCTAGCGGGAGGAACACCGGGGAGCTGTTTTTT. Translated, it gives CASSLSSGRNTGELFF.

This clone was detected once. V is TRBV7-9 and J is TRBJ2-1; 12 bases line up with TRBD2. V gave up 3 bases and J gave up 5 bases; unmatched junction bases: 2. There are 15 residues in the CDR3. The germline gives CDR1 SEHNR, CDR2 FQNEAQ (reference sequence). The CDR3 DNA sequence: TGTGCCAGCAGCTTCGGGACTAGCGGGCACAATGAGCAGTTCTTC. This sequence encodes CASSFGTSGHNEQFF. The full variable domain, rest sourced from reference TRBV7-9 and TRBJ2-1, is DTGVSQNPRHKITKRGQNVTFRCDPISEHNRLYWYRQTLGQGPEFLTYFQNEAQLEKSRLLSDRFSAERPKGSFSTLEIQRTEQGDSAMYLCASSFGTSGHNEQFFGPGTRLTVL.

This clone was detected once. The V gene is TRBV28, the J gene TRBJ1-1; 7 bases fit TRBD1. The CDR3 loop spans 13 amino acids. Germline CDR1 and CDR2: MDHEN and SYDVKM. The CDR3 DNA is TGTGTCATGACAGGGAGGCTGGGGACTGAAGCTTTCTTT. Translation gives CVMTGRLGTEAFF.

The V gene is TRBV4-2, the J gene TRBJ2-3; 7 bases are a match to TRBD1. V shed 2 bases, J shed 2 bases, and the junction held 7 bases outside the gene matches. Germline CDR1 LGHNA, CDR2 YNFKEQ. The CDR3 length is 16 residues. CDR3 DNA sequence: TGTGCCAGCAGCCAACCACAGGGGCGAGACACAGATACGCAGTATTTT. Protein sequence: CASSQPQGRDTDTQYF.

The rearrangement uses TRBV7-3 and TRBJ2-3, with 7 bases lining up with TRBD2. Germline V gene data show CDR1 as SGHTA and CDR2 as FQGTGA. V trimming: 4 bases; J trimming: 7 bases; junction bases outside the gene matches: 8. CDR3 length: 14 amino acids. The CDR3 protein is CASSSPSSGNTQYF. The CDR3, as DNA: TGTGCCAGCAGCTCCCCGTCTAGCGGAAATACGCAGTATTTT. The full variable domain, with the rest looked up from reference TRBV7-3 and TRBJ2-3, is GAGVSQTPSNKVTEKGKYVELRCDPISGHTALYWYRQSLGQGPEFLIYFQGTGAADDSGLPNDRFFAVRPEGSVSTLKIQRTERGDSAVYLCASSSPSSGNTQYFGPGTRLTVL.

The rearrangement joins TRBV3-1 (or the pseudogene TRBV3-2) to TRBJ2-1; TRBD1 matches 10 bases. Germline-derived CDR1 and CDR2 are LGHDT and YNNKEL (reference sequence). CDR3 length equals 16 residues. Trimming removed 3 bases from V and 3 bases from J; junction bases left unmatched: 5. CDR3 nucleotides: TGTGCCAGCAGCCATCCCCGGGACAGGGGCTACAATGAGCAGTTCTTC. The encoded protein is CASSHPRDRGYNEQFF.

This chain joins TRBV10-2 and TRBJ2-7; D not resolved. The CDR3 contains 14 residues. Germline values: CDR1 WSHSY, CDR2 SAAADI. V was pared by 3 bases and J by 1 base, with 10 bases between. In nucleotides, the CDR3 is TGCGCCAGCAGTGAACCCCTAGGATCCTACGAGCAGTACTTC. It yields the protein CASSEPLGSYEQYF.

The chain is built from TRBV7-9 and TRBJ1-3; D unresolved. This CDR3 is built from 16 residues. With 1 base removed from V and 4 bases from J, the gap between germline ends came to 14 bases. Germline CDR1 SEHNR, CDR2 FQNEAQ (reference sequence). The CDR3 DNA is TGTGCCAGCAGCTTAGGGCGGCGTTACGGCGGAAACACCATATATTTT. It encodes CASSLGRRYGGNTIYF. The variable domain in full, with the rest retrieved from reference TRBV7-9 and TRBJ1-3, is DTGVSQNPRHKITKRGQNVTFRCDPISEHNRLYWYRQTLGQGPEFLTYFQNEAQLEKSRLLSDRFSAERPKGSFSTLEIQRTEQGDSAMYLCASSLGRRYGGNTIYFGEGSWLTVV.

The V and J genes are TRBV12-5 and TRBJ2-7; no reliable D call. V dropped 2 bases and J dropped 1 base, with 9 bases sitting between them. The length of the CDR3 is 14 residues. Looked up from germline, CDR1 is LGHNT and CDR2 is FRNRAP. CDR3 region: CASGLLSGSYEQYF. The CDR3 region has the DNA TGTGCTAGTGGTTTGCTATCAGGTTCCTACGAGCAGTACTTC.

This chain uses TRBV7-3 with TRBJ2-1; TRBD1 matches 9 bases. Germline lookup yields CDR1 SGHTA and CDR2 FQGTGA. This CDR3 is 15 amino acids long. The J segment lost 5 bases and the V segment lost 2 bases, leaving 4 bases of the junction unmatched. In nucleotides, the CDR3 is TGTGCCAGCAGCTTACAGGGGACAGGGCACAATGAGCAGTTCTTC. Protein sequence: CASSLQGTGHNEQFF.

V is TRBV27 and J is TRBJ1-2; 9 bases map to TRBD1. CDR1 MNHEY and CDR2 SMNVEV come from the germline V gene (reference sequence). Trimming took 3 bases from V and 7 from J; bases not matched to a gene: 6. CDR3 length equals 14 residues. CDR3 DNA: TGTGCCAGCAGTTTGCGGGGACAGGGATCTGGCTACACCTTC. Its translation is CASSLRGQGSGYTF.

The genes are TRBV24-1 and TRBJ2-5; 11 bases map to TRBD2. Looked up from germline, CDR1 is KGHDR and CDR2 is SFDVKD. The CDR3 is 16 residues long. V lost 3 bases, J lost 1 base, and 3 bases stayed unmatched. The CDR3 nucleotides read TGTGCCACCAGTGATAGGGGACTAGCGGTCCAAGAGACCCAGTACTTC. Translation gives CATSDRGLAVQETQYF.

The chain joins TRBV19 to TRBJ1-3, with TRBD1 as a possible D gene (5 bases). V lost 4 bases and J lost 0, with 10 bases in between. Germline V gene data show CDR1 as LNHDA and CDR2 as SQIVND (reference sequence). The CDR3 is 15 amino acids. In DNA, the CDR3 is TGTGCCAGTAGTACCGGACACTCCTCTGGAAACACCATATATTTT. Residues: CASSTGHSSGNTIYF.

The CDR3 nucleotides read TGTGCCAGCAGAAGACAGGGGACCGGGGAGCTGTTTTTT. Protein product: CASRRQGTGELFF. The J gene is TRBJ2-2, the V gene TRBV12-3 or TRBV12-4; 8 positions match TRBD1. The CDR3 runs 13 residues. J was trimmed by 5 bases and V by 6 bases; bases with no gene match: 2.

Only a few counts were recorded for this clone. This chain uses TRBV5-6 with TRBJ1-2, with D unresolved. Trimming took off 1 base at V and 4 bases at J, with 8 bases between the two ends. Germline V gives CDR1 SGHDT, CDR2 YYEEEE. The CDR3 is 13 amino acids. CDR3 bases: TGTGCCAGCAGCTTGTTACAGTCCTATGGCTACACCTTC. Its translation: CASSLLQSYGYTF.

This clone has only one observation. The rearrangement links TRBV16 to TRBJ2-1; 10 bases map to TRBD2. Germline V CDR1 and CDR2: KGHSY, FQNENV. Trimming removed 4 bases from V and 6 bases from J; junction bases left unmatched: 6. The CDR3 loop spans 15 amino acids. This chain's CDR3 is CASSPTLAGSNEQFF. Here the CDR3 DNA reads TGTGCCAGCAGCCCCACACTAGCGGGGTCCAATGAGCAGTTCTTC.

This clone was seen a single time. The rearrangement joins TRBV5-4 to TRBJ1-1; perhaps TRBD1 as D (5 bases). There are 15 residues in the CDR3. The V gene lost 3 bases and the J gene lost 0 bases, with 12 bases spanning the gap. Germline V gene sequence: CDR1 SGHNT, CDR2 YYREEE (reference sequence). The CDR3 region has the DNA TGTGCCAGCAGCTCTGGGGCAGGCATGAACACTGAAGCTTTCTTT. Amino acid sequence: CASSSGAGMNTEAFF.

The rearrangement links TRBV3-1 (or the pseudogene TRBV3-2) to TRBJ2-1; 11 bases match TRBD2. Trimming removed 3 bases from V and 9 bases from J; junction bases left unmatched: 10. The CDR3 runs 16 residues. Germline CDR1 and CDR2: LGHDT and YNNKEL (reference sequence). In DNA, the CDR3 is TGTGCCAGCAGCCACGGGACTAGCGGAACACGGGGTGAGCAGTTCTTC. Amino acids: CASSHGTSGTRGEQFF.

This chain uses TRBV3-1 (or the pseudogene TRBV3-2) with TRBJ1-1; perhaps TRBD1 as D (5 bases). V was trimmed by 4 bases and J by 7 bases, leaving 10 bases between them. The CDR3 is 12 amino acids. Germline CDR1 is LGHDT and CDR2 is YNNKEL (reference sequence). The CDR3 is CASSLQGFEAFF. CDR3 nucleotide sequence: TGTGCCAGCAGCCTTCAGGGATTTGAAGCTTTCTTT.

CDR3 loop: CATSESGGPPTQETQYF. The CDR3 coding sequence is TGTGCCACCAGTGAATCAGGGGGCCCGCCAACCCAAGAGACCCAGTACTTC. V gene TRBV24-1 combines with J gene TRBJ2-5; TRBD1 matches at 8 bases. Unmatched junction bases numbered 10, after V lost 4 bases and J lost 1 base. From germline, CDR1 is KGHDR and CDR2 SFDVKD. This CDR3 is 17 amino acids long.

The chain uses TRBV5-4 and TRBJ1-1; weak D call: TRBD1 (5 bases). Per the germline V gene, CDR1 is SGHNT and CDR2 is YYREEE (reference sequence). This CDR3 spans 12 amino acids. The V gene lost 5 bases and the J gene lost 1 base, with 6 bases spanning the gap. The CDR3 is CASRGQNTEAFF. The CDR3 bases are TGTGCCAGCAGAGGACAGAACACTGAAGCTTTCTTT. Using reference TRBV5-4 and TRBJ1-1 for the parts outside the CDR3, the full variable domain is ETGVTQSPTHLIKTRGQQVTLRCSSQSGHNTVSWYQQALGQGPQFIFQYYREEENGRGNFPPRFSGLQFPNYSSELNVNALELDDSALYLCASRGQNTEAFFGQGTRLTVV.

As DNA, the CDR3 is TGCGCCAGCAGCCAAACCGGGACAGGGGGTGAAAAACTGTTTTTT. Its translation: CASSQTGTGGEKLFF. The J gene is TRBJ1-4, the V gene TRBV4-1; 11 bases agree with TRBD1. The CDR3 loop spans 15 amino acids. V dropped 2 bases and J dropped 7; count of bases not matched to a gene: 3. Per the germline V gene, CDR1 is MGHRA and CDR2 is YSYEKL.

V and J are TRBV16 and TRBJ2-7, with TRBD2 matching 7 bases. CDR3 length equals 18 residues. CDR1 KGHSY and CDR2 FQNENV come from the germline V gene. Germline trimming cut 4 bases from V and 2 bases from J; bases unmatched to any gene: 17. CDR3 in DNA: TGTGCCAGCAGCCGCCGGGGGGAGGTAGAAGCCTATGCCTACGAGCAGTACTTC. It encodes CASSRRGEVEAYAYEQYF.

CDR3 loop: CASSVSGTSIYEQYF. The DNA of the CDR3 is TGTGCCAGCAGCGTTTCCGGGACTAGCATCTACGAGCAGTACTTC. The chain is built from TRBV9 and TRBJ2-7; 9 nucleotides agree with TRBD2. CDR3 size: 15 residues. J lost 3 bases, V lost 2 bases, and 6 bases had no gene match. Germline CDR1 and CDR2: SGDLS and YYNGEE.

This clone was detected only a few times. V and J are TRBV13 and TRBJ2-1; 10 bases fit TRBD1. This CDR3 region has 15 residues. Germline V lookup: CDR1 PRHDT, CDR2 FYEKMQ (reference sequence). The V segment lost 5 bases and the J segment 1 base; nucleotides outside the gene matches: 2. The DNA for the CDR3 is TGTGCCAGCAGCGGGGGACAGGGGTCCTACAATGAGCAGTTCTTC. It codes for CASSGGQGSYNEQFF.